These 16 T cell receptor beta chains were sequenced from one sample in a study of T cell responses to AZD1222 COVID-19 vaccine. Profiling relied on immunoSEQ multiplex PCR, and the TCRdb table lists in-frame clones only, not all of them. The sample has fewer than 150,000 clones; 85% to 90% are singletons. Sequenced here: peripheral blood, sampled 28 days after the second AZD1222 dose. The source of these receptors is an adult who received the AZD1222 COVID-19 vaccine.

Concerning this clone: Germline and junction disagree at one end, which may indicate a read error. The genes are TRBV7-7 and TRBJ2-1; TRBD1 aligns across 10 bases. CDR3 size: 15 residues. CDR1 and CDR2 from the germline V gene are SSHAT and FNYEAQ (reference sequence). The CDR3 nucleotides read TGTGCTAGCAGCCCCACCGGGACAGGGGCCGAGGGGCAGTTCTTC. It is translated as CASSPTGTGAEGQFF.

The chain employs TRBV4-1 and TRBJ1-2; a weak D match, TRBD1 (5 bases). Trimming pared 1 base from V and 4 bases from J, leaving 13 bases between. There are 15 residues in the CDR3. The germline CDR1 and CDR2 sequences are MGHRA and YSYEKL. CDR3 bases: TGCGCCAGCAGCCAAGGCTTTCAGGGAACCTATGGCTACACCTTC. Translating gives CASSQGFQGTYGYTF.

The gene calls are TRBV28 and TRBJ1-2; 7 nucleotides line up with TRBD1. This CDR3 comprises 14 residues. With 7 bases clipped from V and 4 bases from J, the junction kept 9 bases outside the gene matches. Germline assignment: CDR1 MDHEN and CDR2 SYDVKM. Here the CDR3 DNA reads TGTGCCAGCACACGGCAGGGGGGTTCCTATGGCTACACCTTC. This gives the protein CASTRQGGSYGYTF.

The chain links TRBV6-5 to TRBJ1-1; no reliable D call. Trimming pared 6 bases from V and 2 bases from J, leaving 4 bases between. There are 11 residues in the CDR3. Looked up from germline, CDR1 is MNHEY and CDR2 is SVGAGI. CDR3 sequence: CASRVNTEAFF. In DNA, the CDR3 is TGTGCCAGCAGGGTCAACACTGAAGCTTTCTTT.

J is TRBJ2-1 and V is TRBV9; possible D gene TRBD1, 6 bases. V dropped 0 bases and J dropped 1 base, with 8 bases sitting between them. The CDR3 contains 15 residues. CDR1 is SGDLS and CDR2 is YYNGEE in the germline V gene. CDR3 sequence (DNA): TGTGCCAGCAGCGTAGACCAGGGGTCCTACAATGAGCAGTTCTTC. It encodes CASSVDQGSYNEQFF.

This rearrangement joins TRBV7-2 to TRBJ2-7; no clear D. The germline V gene encodes CDR1 SGHTA and CDR2 FQGNSA. This CDR3 has 11 amino acids. Trimming took 5 bases from V and 4 from J, leaving 6 bases between them. The CDR3 DNA is TGTGCCAGCAGCGGCTATTACGAGCAGTACTTC. Its translation: CASSGYYEQYF.

This clone has just one count. This rearrangement joins TRBV30 to TRBJ1-5; D perhaps matches TRBD1 (6 bases). The V end lost 1 base, the J end lost 4 bases, and 8 bases lay between the germline ends. The CDR3 length is 13 residues. Germline CDR1 is GTSNPN and CDR2 is SVGIG (reference sequence). The CDR3 nucleotides read TGTGCCTGGAGTGGGGGGCGTAATCAGCCCCAGCATTTT. This encodes CAWSGGRNQPQHF.

The chain uses TRBV7-2 and TRBJ1-6, with a tentative D call TRBD1 (5 bases). The germline CDR1 and CDR2 sequences are SGHTA and FQGNSA. The CDR3 has 14 amino acids. V lost 2 bases and J 10 bases, leaving 12 bases between the germline ends. The CDR3 sequence is CASSLSQGFSPLHF. CDR3 DNA: TGTGCCAGCAGCTTAAGTCAGGGTTTCTCACCCCTCCACTTT.

The chain recombines TRBV11-3 with TRBJ2-7, with D uncertain. Germline V CDR1 and CDR2: SGHNT, YENEEA. This CDR3 region has 12 residues. Deletions cut 2 bases from V and 5 bases from J, with 7 bases between. CDR3 sequence reads: CASSLFGNEQYF. CDR3 DNA: TGTGCCAGCAGCTTATTTGGAAACGAGCAGTACTTC.

This chain joins TRBV7-2 and TRBJ2-5, with D perhaps assigned TRBD1 or TRBD2 (6 bases each). V was pared by 4 bases and J by 1 base, with 13 bases between. Looked up from germline, CDR1 is SGHTA and CDR2 is FQGNSA. The CDR3 covers 15 residues. CDR3: CASSSGGGSQETQYF. The CDR3 nucleotides read TGTGCCAGCAGCTCCGGAGGGGGATCCCAAGAGACCCAGTACTTC.

The chain uses TRBV10-2 and TRBJ1-3, with 7 bases matching TRBD1. With 4 bases clipped from V and 1 base from J, the junction kept 7 bases outside the gene matches. This CDR3 has 16 residues. Germline V gene sequence: CDR1 WSHSY, CDR2 SAAADI. The CDR3 coding sequence is TGCGCCAGCAGTGTAGAAGGGGGCTTGTCTGGAAACACCATATATTTT. Its protein is CASSVEGGLSGNTIYF.

The chain is built from TRBV9 and TRBJ1-1; D perhaps matches TRBD1 (5 bases). The CDR3 is made up of 14 amino acids. Germline V gene sequence: CDR1 SGDLS, CDR2 YYNGEE. V was cut by 4 bases and J by 1 base, with 11 bases left in between. CDR3 residues: CASSPQTENTEAFF. The CDR3 nucleotides read TGTGCCAGCAGCCCACAGACAGAGAACACTGAAGCTTTCTTT.

The chain has TRBV11-1 and TRBJ2-3, with D hard to call. The germline V and J ends were trimmed by 1 base and 0 bases, with 5 bases remaining between them. Germline V gene lookup returns CDR1 SGHAT and CDR2 FQDESV (reference sequence). The CDR3 consists of 14 residues. The CDR3, as DNA: TGTGCCAGCAGCTTAGAGGCCAGCACAGATACGCAGTATTTT. Its translation: CASSLEASTDTQYF.

V gene TRBV5-1 combines with J gene TRBJ1-4; D is undetermined. CDR1 is SGHRS, CDR2 YFSETQ, per germline. Trimming shortened V by 5 bases and J by 11 bases, and 13 bases separated the two germline ends. This CDR3 is 12 amino acids long. CDR3 sequence (DNA): TGCGCCAGCAGGCTGGGATCGGGGAAACTGTTTTTT. This gives the protein CASRLGSGKLFF.

The chain has TRBV19 and TRBJ2-1, with TRBD2 matching over 10 bases. This CDR3 is built from 13 residues. The germline V gene encodes CDR1 LNHDA and CDR2 SQIVND (reference sequence). The V and J ends lost 7 bases and 7 bases, in that order; junction bases with no gene match: 4. The DNA of the CDR3 is TGTGCCAGTACTAGCGGGAGTGAAAATGAGCAGTTCTTC. Translation: CASTSGSENEQFF.

The table lists this clone with a few counts. The chain employs TRBV5-8 and TRBJ2-7, with a possible D match to TRBD1 (6 bases). CDR1 is SGHTS, CDR2 YDEGEE, per germline. This CDR3 region has 15 residues. V dropped 6 bases and J dropped 3 bases, with 19 bases sitting between them. CDR3 sequence: CASTPFQTGIYEQYF. As DNA, the CDR3 is TGTGCCAGCACCCCATTCCAGACAGGTATCTACGAGCAGTACTTC.